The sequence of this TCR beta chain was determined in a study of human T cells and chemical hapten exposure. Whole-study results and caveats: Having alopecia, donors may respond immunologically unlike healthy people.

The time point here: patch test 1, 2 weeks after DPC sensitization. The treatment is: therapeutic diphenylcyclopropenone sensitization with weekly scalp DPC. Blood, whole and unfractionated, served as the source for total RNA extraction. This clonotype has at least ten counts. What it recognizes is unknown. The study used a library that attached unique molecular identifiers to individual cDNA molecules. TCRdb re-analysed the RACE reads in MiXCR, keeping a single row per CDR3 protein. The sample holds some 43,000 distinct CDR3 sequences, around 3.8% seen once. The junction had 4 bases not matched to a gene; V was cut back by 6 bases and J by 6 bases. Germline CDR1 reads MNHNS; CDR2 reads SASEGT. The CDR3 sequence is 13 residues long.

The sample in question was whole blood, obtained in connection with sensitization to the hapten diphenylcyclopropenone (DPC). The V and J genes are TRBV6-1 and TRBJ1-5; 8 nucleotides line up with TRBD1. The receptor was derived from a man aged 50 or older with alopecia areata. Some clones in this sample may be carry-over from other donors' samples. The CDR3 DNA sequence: TGTGCCAGCAGGGGGACAGGTATTCAGCCCCAGCATTTT. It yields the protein CASRGTGIQPQHF.